Given below is one TCR beta chain in context. This specimen belongs to a study of T cell responses to AZD1222 COVID-19 vaccine. CDR3 length equals 13 residues. V gave up 8 bases and J gave up 1 base, with 10 bases separating them. The germline V gene has CDR1 SGHTA and CDR2 FQGNSA. The method was immunoSEQ multiplex PCR; TCRdb's version includes in-frame clones alone and lacks a portion of them. The top ten hold around 30% of the sample, which has 75,000 to 90,000 clones, approximately 90% seen once. The TCR originated in an adult who received the AZD1222 COVID-19 vaccine. The sample in question was peripheral blood, obtained 28 days after the second AZD1222 dose. The gene calls are TRBV7-2 and TRBJ2-3, with D maybe TRBD2 (5 bases). In nucleotides, the CDR3 is TGTGCCAGCCAAAATAGCGGCACAGATACGCAGTATTTT. This encodes CASQNSGTDTQYF.